The 29 T cell receptor beta chains reported below all come from one sample, sequenced in a study of shared clonotypes between healthy human individuals. Profiling relied on immunoSEQ multiplex PCR, and the TCRdb table lists in-frame clones only, not all of them. The sample holds 400,000 to 600,000 clones, 90% to 96% seen once. Sample: naive CD4+ T cells sorted from blood. The subset was: CD45RA+ positively selected. These receptors were collected from a woman younger than 45 in good health.

V gene TRBV6-1 combines with J gene TRBJ1-3; D is ambiguous. The CDR3 is 13 residues long. Between the trimmed V and J ends, which lost 7 bases and 0 bases, there was a span of 7 bases. Looked up from germline, CDR1 is MNHNS and CDR2 is SASEGT. CDR3 DNA: TGTGCCAGCATCTTATCCTCTGGAAACACCATATATTTT. Translating gives CASILSSGNTIYF.

CDR3 nucleotide sequence: TGTGCCAGCAGCTTAGAGGAGGGTCCTAATGAAAAACTGTTTTTT. Translating gives CASSLEEGPNEKLFF. The chain links TRBV7-8 to TRBJ1-4; D is unresolved. CDR3 size: 15 residues. Germline assignment: CDR1 SGHVS and CDR2 FQNEAQ. V lost 1 base and J 3 bases, leaving 9 bases between the germline ends.

This chain connects TRBV19 to TRBJ1-2; D is possibly TRBD1 (5 bases). In germline, CDR1 is LNHDA, CDR2 SQIVND (reference sequence). V lost 4 bases and J lost 1, with 13 bases in between. The CDR3 sequence is 15 residues long. CDR3 protein: CASSTRGANNYGYTF. In DNA, the CDR3 is TGTGCCAGTAGTACCCGGGGCGCGAATAACTATGGCTACACCTTC.

V gene TRBV4-2 combines with J gene TRBJ2-1; D possibly corresponds to TRBD2 (6 bases). The CDR3 covers 15 residues. Trimming took 4 bases from V and 1 from J, leaving 11 bases between them. Germline CDR1 reads LGHNA; CDR2 reads YNFKEQ. The CDR3: CASSLETSSYNEQFF. The DNA of the CDR3 is TGTGCCAGCAGCCTAGAGACTAGTTCCTACAATGAGCAGTTCTTC.

The rearrangement links TRBV6-6 to TRBJ1-1; the match to TRBD1 covers 7 bases. The germline CDR1 and CDR2 sequences are MNHNY and SVGAGI (reference sequence). The CDR3 spans 11 residues. V gave up 8 bases and J gave up 9 bases; unmatched junction bases: 6. This chain's CDR3 is CASQGERKAFF. DNA of the CDR3: TGTGCCAGCCAGGGGGAGAGAAAAGCTTTCTTT.

The chain carries TRBV7-2 and TRBJ2-3; 9 bases align to TRBD1. The CDR3 has 15 residues. Germline-derived CDR1 and CDR2 are SGHTA and FQGNSA. V shed 10 bases, J shed 2 bases, and the junction held 10 bases outside the gene matches. The CDR3 reads CATHPGDRVTDTQYF. The CDR3 DNA sequence: TGTGCCACCCACCCCGGGGACAGGGTCACAGATACGCAGTATTTT.

The genes are TRBV28 and TRBJ1-5; D uncertain. Germline CDR1 reads MDHEN; CDR2 reads SYDVKM. CDR3 size: 15 residues. CDR3 nucleotides: TGTGCTACGATCGGAAGGGCCCGTGGGAAGCAGCCCCAGCATTTT. This codes for CATIGRARGKQPQHF.

This rearrangement joins TRBV5-6 to TRBJ1-5; 10 bases are a match to TRBD1. Germline CDR1 and CDR2: SGHDT and YYEEEE. This CDR3 has 18 amino acids. J was trimmed by 7 bases and V by 1 base; bases with no gene match: 14. The CDR3 is CASSLKDRDRGLRQPQHF. For the CDR3, the DNA is TGTGCCAGCAGCTTGAAAGACCGGGACAGGGGTCTAAGACAGCCCCAGCATTTT.

The rearrangement links TRBV9 to TRBJ2-7; unclear D gene. CDR1 and CDR2 (germline): SGDLS, YYNGEE. V was pared by 1 base and J by 0 bases, with 8 bases between. This CDR3 is 14 amino acids long. The CDR3 sequence is CASSVSTSSYEQYF. Written as DNA, the CDR3 is TGTGCCAGCAGCGTAAGTACGAGCTCCTACGAGCAGTACTTC.

This chain uses TRBV6-1 with TRBJ2-1; 7 bases line up with TRBD2. The CDR3 loop spans 13 amino acids. CDR1 is MNHNS and CDR2 is SASEGT in the germline V gene. Unmatched junction bases numbered 7, after V lost 7 bases and J lost 7 bases. The CDR3 protein is CASTGGRGNEQFF. The CDR3 DNA reads as TGTGCCAGCACCGGGGGGAGAGGAAATGAGCAGTTCTTC.

This clone was observed a single time. The V gene is TRBV28, the J gene TRBJ2-5; TRBD2 agrees at 7 bases. Judging by the DNA end, TRBJ2-7 fits better; the J call may be wrong. Per the germline V gene, CDR1 is MDHEN and CDR2 is SYDVKM. There are 16 residues in the CDR3. The CDR3 region has the DNA TGTGCCAGCAGTGCTGCCCCTAGCGGACCCTACTACGAGCAGTACTTC. This gives the protein CASSAAPSGPYYEQYF.

This rearrangement joins TRBV11-1 to TRBJ2-1; a possible D gene is TRBD2 (6 bases). This CDR3 region has 14 residues. With 3 bases removed from V and 4 bases from J, the gap between germline ends came to 10 bases. The germline V gene has CDR1 SGHAT and CDR2 FQDESV (reference sequence). CDR3 in amino acids: CASSFGLAYNEQFF. As DNA, the CDR3 is TGTGCCAGCAGCTTTGGGCTAGCGTACAATGAGCAGTTCTTC.

About this clone itself: At the DNA level, this CDR3 is encoded by other sequences in the same sample as well. This chain connects TRBV19 to TRBJ2-1; the D call may be TRBD1 or TRBD2 (5 bases each). Germline V gene data show CDR1 as LNHDA and CDR2 as SQIVND (reference sequence). V shed 3 bases and J shed 7 bases, with 10 bases lying between them. This CDR3 comprises 13 residues. CDR3 in DNA: TGTGCCAGTAGTATTCAGGGCGGGAATGAGCAGTTCTTC. It codes for CASSIQGGNEQFF.

This clone was picked up one time. The rearrangement joins TRBV7-2 to TRBJ2-5; D is ambiguous. CDR1 and CDR2 from the germline V gene are SGHTA and FQGNSA. With 1 base removed from V and 5 bases from J, the gap between germline ends came to 17 bases. The CDR3 runs 16 residues. In DNA form, the CDR3 reads TGTGCCAGCAGCTTAGTCACCGGCGGAGCTGATGAGACCCAGTACTTC. Protein product: CASSLVTGGADETQYF.

The V gene is TRBV28, the J gene TRBJ1-4, with D maybe TRBD1 (6 bases). V lost 11 bases and J 3 bases, leaving 13 bases between the germline ends. Germline loops: CDR1 MDHEN, CDR2 SYDVKM. The CDR3 is 13 amino acids. CDR3: CAGSRGANEKLFF. The CDR3 DNA reads as TGTGCCGGAAGCAGGGGAGCTAATGAAAAACTGTTTTTT. The whole variable domain, remainder taken from reference TRBV28 and TRBJ1-4, is DVKVTQSSRYLVKRTGEKVFLECVQDMDHENMFWYRQDPGLGLRLIYFSYDVKMKEKGDIPEGYSVSREKKERFSLILESASTNQTSMYLCAGSRGANEKLFFGSGTQLSVL.

This sequence joins TRBV19 and TRBJ1-5; D possibly corresponds to TRBD1 (6 bases). With 1 base removed from V and 6 bases from J, the gap between germline ends came to 16 bases. Germline-derived CDR1 and CDR2 are LNHDA and SQIVND (reference sequence). This CDR3 spans 16 amino acids. CDR3 loop: CASSIVRTGLAQPQHF. DNA of the CDR3: TGTGCCAGTAGTATAGTACGTACAGGGCTGGCTCAGCCCCAGCATTTT.

This chain joins TRBV5-1 and TRBJ2-5; tentative D call: TRBD1 (6 bases). The germline CDR1 and CDR2 sequences are SGHRS and YFSETQ. The CDR3 totals 15 residues. V lost 0 bases to trimming and J lost 3 bases, with 12 bases between them. CDR3 DNA sequence: TGCGCCAGCAGCTTGGCAGGGGCGCTTAAAGAGACCCAGTACTTC. It specifies CASSLAGALKETQYF.

The chain joins TRBV7-9 to TRBJ2-7; perhaps TRBD2 as D (5 bases). This CDR3 is built from 14 residues. Germline V gives CDR1 SEHNR, CDR2 FQNEAQ (reference sequence). Trimming left V 3 bases short and J 3 bases short, with 12 bases between. CDR3 region: CASSLRAEGYEQYF. The CDR3 DNA sequence: TGTGCCAGCAGCTTGAGGGCAGAGGGCTACGAGCAGTACTTC.

The rearrangement links TRBV19 to TRBJ2-2, with 10 bases aligning to TRBD2. The germline CDR1 and CDR2 sequences are LNHDA and SQIVND (reference sequence). Trimming took 4 bases from V and 7 from J; bases not matched to a gene: 3. The CDR3 spans 14 residues. The DNA for the CDR3 is TGTGCCAGTAGTAACCTAGCGGGAGACGGGGAGCTGTTTTTT. It translates to CASSNLAGDGELFF.

This chain connects TRBV28 to TRBJ1-6, with TRBD1 as a possible D gene (5 bases). V gave up 4 bases and J gave up 10 bases, with 20 bases separating them. The CDR3 is made up of 16 amino acids. Germline V gene sequence: CDR1 MDHEN, CDR2 SYDVKM. In nucleotides, the CDR3 is TGTGCCAGCAGTTCACAGGAGGCCCCCGGTTGGTCACCCCTCCACTTT. This sequence encodes CASSSQEAPGWSPLHF. The variable domain in full, completed from reference TRBV28 and TRBJ1-6, reads DVKVTQSSRYLVKRTGEKVFLECVQDMDHENMFWYRQDPGLGLRLIYFSYDVKMKEKGDIPEGYSVSREKKERFSLILESASTNQTSMYLCASSSQEAPGWSPLHFGNGTRLTVT.

A word on this clone: At the DNA level, this CDR3 is encoded by other sequences in the same sample as well. V is TRBV7-2 and J is TRBJ2-7; 10 bases fit TRBD2. CDR3 length equals 15 residues. Germline V gene lookup returns CDR1 SGHTA and CDR2 FQGNSA. The trim removed 0 bases at V and 1 base at J, leaving 0 bases unmatched. The chain's CDR3 is CASSLAAGGSYEQYF. The DNA for the CDR3 is TGTGCCAGCAGCTTAGCAGCGGGAGGGTCCTACGAGCAGTACTTC.

V is TRBV6-4 and J is TRBJ2-2; D is undetermined. Germline V gives CDR1 MRHNA, CDR2 SNTAGT. CDR3 length: 13 residues. V was trimmed by 6 bases and J by 7 bases, leaving 12 bases between them. The CDR3 reads CASSENYGGELFF. The CDR3 region has the DNA TGTGCCAGCAGCGAAAATTACGGCGGGGAGCTGTTTTTT.

The V gene is TRBV2, the J gene TRBJ1-5; weak D call: TRBD1 (5 bases). This CDR3 has 13 residues. From germline, CDR1 is SNHLY and CDR2 FYNNEI. V lost 4 bases, J lost 7 bases, and 11 bases lay in between. The CDR3 spells CASSGDPGQPQHF. DNA of the CDR3: TGTGCCAGCAGTGGGGACCCCGGCCAGCCCCAGCATTTT.

The genes are TRBV6-5 and TRBJ2-7; D may be TRBD2 (6 bases). The CDR3 is 12 residues long. CDR1 MNHEY and CDR2 SVGAGI come from the germline V gene. V gave up 6 bases and J gave up 4 bases, with 10 bases separating them. CDR3 loop: CASSRGGYEQYF. The CDR3 nucleotides read TGTGCCAGCAGCCGAGGAGGGTACGAGCAGTACTTC.

The rearrangement uses TRBV5-1 and TRBJ2-3; D may be TRBD1 (6 bases). The CDR3 is 12 residues long. Per germline, CDR1 SGHRS and CDR2 YFSETQ. Trimming removed 5 bases at V and 6 bases at J, with 10 bases between. The CDR3 loop reads CASRQGSDTQYF. CDR3 nucleotides: TGCGCCAGCAGACAGGGTTCGGATACGCAGTATTTT.

V and J are TRBV19 and TRBJ2-7; 11 positions agree with TRBD2. Germline CDR1 LNHDA, CDR2 SQIVND (reference sequence). Unmatched junction bases numbered 16, after V lost 4 bases and J lost 5 bases. This CDR3 region has 18 residues. Here the CDR3 reads CASSTRRSTSGSNHEQYF. The CDR3 coding sequence is TGTGCCAGTAGTACGCGTAGATCAACTAGCGGGAGTAACCACGAGCAGTACTTC.

This clone showed up just a few times. The chain couples TRBV2 to TRBJ1-3; D not resolved. The CDR3 covers 12 residues. The V end lost 8 bases, the J end lost 0 bases, and 5 bases lay between the germline ends. Germline V gene sequence: CDR1 SNHLY, CDR2 FYNNEI. This CDR3 is CASDRSGNTIYF. As DNA, the CDR3 is TGTGCCAGCGACCGCTCTGGAAACACCATATATTTT.

The sample holds a few counts of this clone. The V call is TRBV19, the J call TRBJ1-5; D is ambiguous. With 6 bases removed from V and 4 bases from J, the gap between germline ends came to 16 bases. In germline, CDR1 is LNHDA, CDR2 SQIVND (reference sequence). The CDR3 length is 15 residues. DNA for the CDR3: TGTGCCAGTAGCGCCCTTACGGCCCGGAATCAGCCCCAGCATTTT. It is translated as CASSALTARNQPQHF.

Notes on this clone: This sample also contains other DNA sequences that code for the same CDR3. The rearrangement uses TRBV18 and TRBJ2-5; no reliable D call. The CDR3 is made up of 12 amino acids. Trimming removed 1 base at V and 4 bases at J, with 4 bases between. Germline V gene data show CDR1 as KGHSH and CDR2 as LQKENI. The CDR3 bases are TGTGCCAGCTCACCACAGGGAGAGACCCAGTACTTC. Translation: CASSPQGETQYF.